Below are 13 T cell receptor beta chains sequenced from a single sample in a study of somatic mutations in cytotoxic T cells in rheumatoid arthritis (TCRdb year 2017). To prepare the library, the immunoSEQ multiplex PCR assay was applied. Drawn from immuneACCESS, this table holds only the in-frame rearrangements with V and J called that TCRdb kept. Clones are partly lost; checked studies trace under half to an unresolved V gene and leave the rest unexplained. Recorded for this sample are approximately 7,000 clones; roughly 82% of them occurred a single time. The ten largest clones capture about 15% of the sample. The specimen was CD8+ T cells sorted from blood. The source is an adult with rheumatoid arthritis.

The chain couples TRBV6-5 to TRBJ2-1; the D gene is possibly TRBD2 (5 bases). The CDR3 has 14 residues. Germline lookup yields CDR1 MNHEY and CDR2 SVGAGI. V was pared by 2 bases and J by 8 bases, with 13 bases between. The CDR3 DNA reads TGTGCCAGCAGTTACACGTATAGTAGCGATGAGCAGTTCTTC. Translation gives CASSYTYSSDEQFF.

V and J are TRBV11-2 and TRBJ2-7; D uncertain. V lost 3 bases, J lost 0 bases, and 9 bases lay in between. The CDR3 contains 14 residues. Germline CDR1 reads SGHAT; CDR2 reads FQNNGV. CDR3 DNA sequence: TGTGCCAGCAGCTTTGCTGACTCCTCCTACGAGCAGTACTTC. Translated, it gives CASSFADSSYEQYF.

CDR3 bases: TGTGCCAGCAGCTACCGGGTCCCAAATGAGCAGTTCTTC. As protein: CASSYRVPNEQFF. This chain links TRBV13 with TRBJ2-1, with D uncertain. The CDR3 is 13 amino acids. With 4 bases removed from V and 7 bases from J, the gap between germline ends came to 11 bases. Germline CDR1 and CDR2: PRHDT and FYEKMQ (reference sequence).

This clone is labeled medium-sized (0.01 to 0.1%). The CDR3 here is CASSLPSTSGGSEETQYF. CDR3 bases: TGTGCCAGCAGCTTGCCGTCGACTAGCGGGGGCTCTGAAGAGACCCAGTACTTC. This chain connects TRBV7-8 to TRBJ2-5, with TRBD2 matching 12 bases. With V trimmed by 3 bases and J by 3 bases, 11 bases remained unmatched. Per germline, CDR1 SGHVS and CDR2 FQNEAQ. The CDR3 is 18 amino acids.

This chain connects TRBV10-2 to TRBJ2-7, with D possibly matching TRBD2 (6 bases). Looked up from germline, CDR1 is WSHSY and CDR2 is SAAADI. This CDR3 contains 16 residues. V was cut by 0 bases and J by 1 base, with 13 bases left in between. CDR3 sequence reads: CASSESSSGASYEQYF. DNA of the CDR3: TGCGCCAGCAGTGAGTCGAGTAGCGGAGCATCCTACGAGCAGTACTTC.

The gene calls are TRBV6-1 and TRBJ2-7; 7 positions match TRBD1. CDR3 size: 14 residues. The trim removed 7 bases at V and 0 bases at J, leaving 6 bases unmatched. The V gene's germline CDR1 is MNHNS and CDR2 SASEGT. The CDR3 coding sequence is TGTGCCAGCACCTTGACAGGGCGCTCCTACGAGCAGTACTTC. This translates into CASTLTGRSYEQYF.

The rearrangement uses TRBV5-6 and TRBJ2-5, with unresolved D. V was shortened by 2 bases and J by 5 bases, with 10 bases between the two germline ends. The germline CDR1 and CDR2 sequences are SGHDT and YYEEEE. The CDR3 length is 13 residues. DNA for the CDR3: TGTGCCAGCAGCTTAAGAGATACCGAGACCCAGTACTTC. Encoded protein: CASSLRDTETQYF.

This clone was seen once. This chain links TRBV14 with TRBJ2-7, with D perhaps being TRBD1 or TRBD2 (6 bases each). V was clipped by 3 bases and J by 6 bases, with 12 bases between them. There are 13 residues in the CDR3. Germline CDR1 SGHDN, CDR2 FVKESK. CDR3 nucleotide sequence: TGTGCCAGCAGCCAGTCACAGGGAGGCGAGCAGTACTTC. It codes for CASSQSQGGEQYF. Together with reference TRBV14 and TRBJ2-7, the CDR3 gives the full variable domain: EAGVTQFPSHSVIEKGQTVTLRCDPISGHDNLYWYRRVMGKEIKFLLHFVKESKQDESGMPNNRFLAERTGGTYSTLKVQPAELEDSGVYFCASSQSQGGEQYFGPGTRLTVT.

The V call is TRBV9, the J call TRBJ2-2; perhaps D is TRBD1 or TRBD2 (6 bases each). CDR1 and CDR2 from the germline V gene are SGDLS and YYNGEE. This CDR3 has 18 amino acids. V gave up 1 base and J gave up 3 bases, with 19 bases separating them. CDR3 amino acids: CASSVPRIGGSDTGELFF. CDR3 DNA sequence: TGTGCCAGCAGCGTACCTAGGATCGGGGGCAGTGACACCGGGGAGCTGTTTTTT.

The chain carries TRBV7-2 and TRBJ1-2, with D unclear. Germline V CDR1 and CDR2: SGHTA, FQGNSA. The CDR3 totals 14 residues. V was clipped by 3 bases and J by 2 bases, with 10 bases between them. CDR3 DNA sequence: TGTGCCAGCAGCTTGTATCAAGGGAACTATGGCTACACCTTC. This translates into CASSLYQGNYGYTF. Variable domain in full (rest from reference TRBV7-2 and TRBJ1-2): GAGVSQSPSNKVTEKGKDVELRCDPISGHTALYWYRQSLGQGLEFLIYFQGNSAPDKSGLPSDRFSAERTGGSVSTLTIQRTQQEDSAVYLCASSLYQGNYGYTFGSGTRLTVV.

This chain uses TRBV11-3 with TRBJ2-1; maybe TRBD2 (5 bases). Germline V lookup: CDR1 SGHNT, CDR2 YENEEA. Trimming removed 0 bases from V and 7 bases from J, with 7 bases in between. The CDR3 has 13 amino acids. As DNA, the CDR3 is TGTGCCAGCAGCTTAGATCCGGGGAATGAGCAGTTCTTC. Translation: CASSLDPGNEQFF.

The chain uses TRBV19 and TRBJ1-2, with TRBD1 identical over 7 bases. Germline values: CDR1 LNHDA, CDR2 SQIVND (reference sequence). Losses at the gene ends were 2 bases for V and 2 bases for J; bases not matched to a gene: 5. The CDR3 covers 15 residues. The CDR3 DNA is TGTGCCAGTAGTATATTGGAGGGGGCGAACTATGGCTACACCTTC. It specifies CASSILEGANYGYTF.

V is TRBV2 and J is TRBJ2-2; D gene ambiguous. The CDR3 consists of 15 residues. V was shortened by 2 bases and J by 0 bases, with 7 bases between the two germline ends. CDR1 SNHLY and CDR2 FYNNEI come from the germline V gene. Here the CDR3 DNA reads TGTGCCAGCAGTGAACGGCAGTCGAACACCGGGGAGCTGTTTTTT. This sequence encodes CASSERQSNTGELFF.